This T cell receptor (beta chain) was obtained from a study of T cell changes during pregnancy in multiple sclerosis. TCRdb keeps only in-frame clones here, not all; method: immunoSEQ multiplex PCR. The repertoire holds tens of thousands of clones, with almost 90% as singletons. This receptor was identified in a female donor in good health, enrolled as a control in a pregnancy study. This specimen consisted of CD4+ T cells from peripheral blood mononuclear cells, obtained in the third trimester of pregnancy.

Here the CDR3 DNA reads TGTGCCAGCAGCCCGGGACTAGCGGGGGGCACCGGGGAGCTGTTTTTT. It yields the protein CASSPGLAGGTGELFF. The chain recombines TRBV11-2 with TRBJ2-2; 15 nucleotides align to TRBD2. The CDR3 has 16 amino acids. With V trimmed by 5 bases and J by 4 bases, 2 bases remained unmatched. CDR1 is SGHAT and CDR2 is FQNNGV in the germline V gene.